The 13 T cell receptor beta chains listed next were all sequenced from one sample in a study of identifying expanded T cells in peripheral blood. Using immunoSEQ multiplex PCR, the repertoire was profiled, and TCRdb retains in-frame clones only, with some absent. The sample contains around 75,000 clones, 85% to 90% of which appear only once. The sequencing sample was made of blood. These receptors all stem from a person between 18 and 70 years old in good health.

This chain joins TRBV9 and TRBJ2-7; TRBD2 matches 14 bases. Germline CDR1 is SGDLS and CDR2 is YYNGEE. CDR3 length equals 14 residues. V gave up 4 bases and J gave up 5 bases; unmatched junction bases: 2. CDR3 sequence reads: CASSSGLAGDEQYF. The CDR3 DNA reads TGTGCCAGCAGCTCGGGACTAGCGGGGGACGAGCAGTACTTC. The full variable domain, with the rest looked up from reference TRBV9 and TRBJ2-7, is DSGVTQTPKHLITATGQRVTLRCSPRSGDLSVYWYQQSLDQGLQFLIQYYNGEERAKGNILERFSAQQFPDLHSELNLSSLELGDSALYFCASSSGLAGDEQYFGPGTRLTVT.

The V and J genes are TRBV30 and TRBJ2-2, with D perhaps matching TRBD1 or TRBD2 (5 bases each). Per the germline V gene, CDR1 is GTSNPN and CDR2 is SVGIG (reference sequence). Trimming cost V 0 bases and J 6 bases, with 20 bases left between them. The CDR3 spans 17 residues. Here the CDR3 reads CAWSVQTPGPIPGELFF. Written as DNA, the CDR3 is TGTGCCTGGAGTGTACAAACCCCGGGACCGATTCCCGGGGAGCTGTTTTTT.

The table lists this clone with a count of one. The V call is TRBV23-1, the J call TRBJ1-5; no reliable D call. TRBV23-1 is annotated as an ORF whose role is uncertain. CDR3 length: 17 amino acids. V dropped 2 bases and J dropped 0 bases, with 14 bases sitting between them. DNA of the CDR3: TGCGCCAGCAGTCAACTGGGCTCTCCCTATAGCAATCAGCCCCAGCATTTT. It codes for CASSQLGSPYSNQPQHF.

The chain links TRBV4-1 to TRBJ1-6; TRBD1 matches at 7 bases. Per the germline V gene, CDR1 is MGHRA and CDR2 is YSYEKL. The V segment lost 2 bases and the J segment 9 bases; nucleotides outside the gene matches: 7. This CDR3 has 15 residues. The CDR3 loop is CASSQRGQDGSPLHF. Written as DNA, the CDR3 is TGCGCCAGCAGCCAAAGAGGACAGGATGGTTCACCCCTCCACTTT.

The CDR3 sequence is CASSSMGLLSSYNEQFF. In nucleotides, the CDR3 is TGTGCCAGCAGCTCGATGGGACTCCTCTCTTCCTACAATGAGCAGTTCTTC. The rearrangement joins TRBV7-8 to TRBJ2-1; perhaps TRBD2 as D (6 bases). The CDR3 runs 17 residues. V was trimmed by 4 bases and J by 1 base, leaving 17 bases between them. Germline CDR1 reads SGHVS; CDR2 reads FQNEAQ. Full variable domain (rest looked up from reference TRBV7-8 and TRBJ2-1): GAGVSQSPRYKVAKRGQDVALRCDPISGHVSLFWYQQALGQGPEFLTYFQNEAQLDKSGLPSDRFFAERPEGSVSTLKIQRTQQEDSAVYLCASSSMGLLSSYNEQFFGPGTRLTVL.

CDR3 nucleotides: TGTGCCAGCAGCTCTTACAGGGCGAACACTGAAGCTTTCTTT. It yields the protein CASSSYRANTEAFF. The chain has TRBV11-2 and TRBJ1-1; D may be TRBD1 (6 bases). This CDR3 has 14 residues. Germline V lookup: CDR1 SGHAT, CDR2 FQNNGV. V lost 4 bases, J lost 1 base, and 10 bases lay in between.

V and J are TRBV7-9 and TRBJ1-2, with D possibly being TRBD1 (6 bases). This CDR3 contains 12 residues. CDR1 is SEHNR and CDR2 is FQNEAQ in the germline V gene (reference sequence). V dropped 3 bases and J dropped 6 bases, with 8 bases sitting between them. The CDR3 protein is CASSLTGDGYTF. CDR3 nucleotides: TGTGCCAGCAGCTTGACAGGAGATGGCTACACCTTC.

The chain recombines TRBV7-8 with TRBJ2-3; 10 bases agree with TRBD2. Per germline, CDR1 SGHVS and CDR2 FQNEAQ. The CDR3 runs 15 residues. V gave up 3 bases and J gave up 3 bases; unmatched junction bases: 3. DNA for the CDR3: TGTGCCAGCAGCTTCCCTAGCGGGAGTACAGATACGCAGTATTTT. Its translation: CASSFPSGSTDTQYF.

The V call is TRBV18, the J call TRBJ2-1; D gene unclear. Between the trimmed V and J ends, which lost 1 base and 0 bases, there was a span of 13 bases. The germline gives CDR1 KGHSH, CDR2 LQKENI. The CDR3 is made up of 17 amino acids. This CDR3 reads CASSPLLVRSSYNEQFF. The CDR3 nucleotides are TGTGCCAGCTCACCACTGCTGGTCAGGAGCTCCTACAATGAGCAGTTCTTC.

The rearrangement joins TRBV11-2 to TRBJ1-5; 8 bases match TRBD1. The CDR3 covers 13 residues. CDR1 and CDR2 from the germline V gene are SGHAT and FQNNGV. After removal of 4 bases from V and 6 bases from J, the junction contained 2 bases not matched to a gene. The DNA for the CDR3 is TGTGCCAGCAGCTCGGACAGGGTTCAGCCCCAGCATTTT. It codes for CASSSDRVQPQHF.

V is TRBV28 and J is TRBJ1-2; D gene uncertain. V lost 6 bases and J lost 5, with 22 bases in between. The CDR3 runs to 16 residues. CDR1 is MDHEN and CDR2 is SYDVKM in the germline V gene. This CDR3 reads CASSLTARPPPYGYTF. The CDR3 nucleotides are TGTGCCAGCAGCCTCACCGCACGACCTCCTCCTTATGGCTACACCTTC.

The gene calls are TRBV4-1 and TRBJ1-4; D gene unclear. The germline V gene has CDR1 MGHRA and CDR2 YSYEKL. CDR3 length: 14 residues. With 0 bases removed from V and 6 bases from J, the gap between germline ends came to 8 bases. CDR3 nucleotides: TGCGCCAGCAGCCAAGACAGCGGTCATGAAAAACTGTTTTTT. The encoded protein is CASSQDSGHEKLFF.

The V and J genes are TRBV6-1 and TRBJ2-7, with TRBD1 identical over 9 bases. Germline V gene sequence: CDR1 MNHNS, CDR2 SASEGT. The V gene end was trimmed by 6 bases and the J gene end by 1 base; junction bases not matched to a gene: 4. This CDR3 comprises 14 residues. CDR3 coding DNA: TGTGCCAGCAGACAGGGACAGGGATCCTACGAGCAGTACTTC. This sequence encodes CASRQGQGSYEQYF.